This T cell receptor beta chain was sequenced during a study of molecular identifiers for immune sequencing clone quantification. The authors built bulk TCR libraries by previously described methods with listed TCR primers. TCRdb independently ran MiXCR on the PCR reads; one entry per CDR3 protein. The top ten clones hold roughly 0.85% of a sample with about 640,000 distinct CDR3 sequences, about 20% of them seen once. Trimming left V 0 bases short and J 3 bases short, with 7 bases between. The CDR3 has 14 residues. Germline V CDR1 and CDR2: SGDLS, YYNGEE. The gene calls are TRBV9 and TRBJ1-5; D is unclear. The sequencing input was naive CD8+ T cells from blood, with Jurkat cell RNA spiked in. Subset defined: FACS-sorted CD8+CD4-CCR7+CD45RA+ naive T cells. The receptor comes from a human donor in good health. Some libraries in this study had Jurkat cell RNA spiked in. The chain's CDR3 is CASSVGTDNQPQHF. In DNA form, the CDR3 reads TGTGCCAGCAGCGTAGGGACGGACAATCAGCCCCAGCATTTT.